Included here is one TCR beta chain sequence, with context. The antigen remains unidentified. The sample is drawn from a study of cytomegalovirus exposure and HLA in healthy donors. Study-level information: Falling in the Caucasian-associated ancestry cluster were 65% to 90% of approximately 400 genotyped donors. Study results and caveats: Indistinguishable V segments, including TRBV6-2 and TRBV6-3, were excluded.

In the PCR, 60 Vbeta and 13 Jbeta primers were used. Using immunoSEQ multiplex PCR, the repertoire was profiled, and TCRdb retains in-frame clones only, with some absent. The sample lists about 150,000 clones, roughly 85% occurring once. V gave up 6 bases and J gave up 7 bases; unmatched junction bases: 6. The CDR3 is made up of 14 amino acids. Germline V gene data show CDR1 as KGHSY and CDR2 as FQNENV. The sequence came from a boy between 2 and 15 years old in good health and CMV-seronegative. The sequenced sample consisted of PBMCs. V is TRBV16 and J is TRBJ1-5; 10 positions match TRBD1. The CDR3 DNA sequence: TGTGCCAGCAGTAATCGACAGGGGGCACAGCCCCAGCATTTT. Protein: CASSNRQGAQPQHF. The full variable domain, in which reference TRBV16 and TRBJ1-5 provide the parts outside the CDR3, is GEEVAQTPKHLVRGEGQKAKLYCAPIKGHSYVFWYQQVLKNEFKFLISFQNENVFDETGMPKERFSAKCLPNSPCSLEIQATKLEDSAVYFCASSNRQGAQPQHFGDGTRLSIL.